The next 18 T cell receptor beta chains were all read from a single sample in a study of cytomegalovirus exposure and HLA in healthy donors. The PCR ran on 60 Vbeta and 13 Jbeta primers. TCRdb's table, derived via immunoSEQ multiplex PCR, lists solely in-frame clones and lacks some. In the table there are some 190,000 clones, about three quarters of which are singletons. Sequencing input: PBMCs. These receptors originate from a man younger than 35 in good health and CMV-seronegative.

This clone was seen a few times. The rearrangement links TRBV15 to TRBJ1-1, with D tentatively TRBD1 (6 bases). Trimming removed 1 base from V and 0 bases from J, with 9 bases in between. Germline V gene lookup returns CDR1 LNHNV and CDR2 YYDKDF (reference sequence). The CDR3 runs 15 residues. Written as DNA, the CDR3 is TGTGCCACCAGCAGAGGGGACACCGTGAACACTGAAGCTTTCTTT. This translates into CATSRGDTVNTEAFF.

The chain employs TRBV7-8 and TRBJ1-2; 7 bases align to TRBD1. Trimming cost V 5 bases and J 2 bases; bases outside gene matches: 2. This CDR3 spans 13 amino acids. CDR1 and CDR2 (germline): SGHVS, FQNEAQ. The CDR3 DNA sequence: TGTGCCAGCAGCGAGACAGGGAACTATGGCTACACCTTC. This encodes CASSETGNYGYTF. The whole variable domain, filled in from reference TRBV7-8 and TRBJ1-2, reads GAGVSQSPRYKVAKRGQDVALRCDPISGHVSLFWYQQALGQGPEFLTYFQNEAQLDKSGLPSDRFFAERPEGSVSTLKIQRTQQEDSAVYLCASSETGNYGYTFGSGTRLTVV.

This rearrangement joins TRBV7-9 to TRBJ1-5; 8 bases fit TRBD1. The CDR3 has 17 amino acids. J lost 6 bases, V lost 5 bases, and 15 bases had no gene match. Germline CDR1 reads SEHNR; CDR2 reads FQNEAQ (reference sequence). This chain's CDR3 is CASSPQRSDRVSQPQHF. The CDR3 region has the DNA TGTGCCAGCAGCCCCCAAAGGTCGGACAGGGTAAGTCAGCCCCAGCATTTT.

J is TRBJ2-5 and V is TRBV2; 7 nucleotides agree with TRBD2. This CDR3 spans 15 amino acids. CDR1 and CDR2 from the germline V gene are SNHLY and FYNNEI. The junction had 11 bases not matched to a gene; V was cut back by 5 bases and J by 5 bases. The CDR3 DNA sequence: TGTGCCAGCAGTATCGCCCGAATGGGGGGGGAGACCCAGTACTTC. It translates to CASSIARMGGETQYF.

The chain recombines TRBV2 with TRBJ1-6; D gene uncertain. The CDR3 runs 13 residues. The V end lost 4 bases, the J end lost 17 bases, and 18 bases lay between the germline ends. From germline, CDR1 is SNHLY and CDR2 FYNNEI. The CDR3, as DNA: TGTGCCAGCAGTGCAACCCAGGAGGCCCCCATCCACTTT. Amino acid sequence: CASSATQEAPIHF.

Only one count was recorded for this clone. The V gene is TRBV28, the J gene TRBJ2-1; possible D gene TRBD2, 6 bases. Germline lookup yields CDR1 MDHEN and CDR2 SYDVKM. V lost 1 base to trimming and J lost 6 bases, with 10 bases between them. The CDR3 consists of 14 residues. In DNA, the CDR3 is TGTGCCAGCAGTTTATCTTACGGGAGCAATGAGCAGTTCTTC. Its protein product is CASSLSYGSNEQFF.

A few counts support this clone. This rearrangement joins TRBV7-8 to TRBJ2-1, with 12 nucleotides matching TRBD2. Germline V gene lookup returns CDR1 SGHVS and CDR2 FQNEAQ. Trimming took 2 bases from V and 6 from J; bases not matched to a gene: 8. The CDR3 is made up of 17 amino acids. CDR3 sequence reads: CASSLWASGRAVNEQFF. The DNA for the CDR3 is TGTGCCAGCAGCTTATGGGCTAGCGGGAGGGCCGTCAATGAGCAGTTCTTC.

In its sample, this clone was seen a few times. The CDR3: CASSLGEGNTIYF. The CDR3 nucleotides are TGTGCCAGCAGCTTAGGCGAAGGAAACACCATATATTTT. This chain connects TRBV11-3 to TRBJ1-3; D remains unclear. The ends were cut back, 1 base at V and 4 bases at J, with 5 bases in the middle. This CDR3 is built from 13 residues. CDR1 SGHNT and CDR2 YENEEA come from the germline V gene.

Ten or more counts support this clone. The CDR3 DNA reads as TGTGCCACCAGCAGAGTCGCGGGGGGAGGGGCCAACGTCCTGACTTTC. Residues: CATSRVAGGGANVLTF. This chain joins TRBV15 and TRBJ2-6; 8 bases are shared with TRBD2. Trimming removed 1 base from V and 4 bases from J; junction bases left unmatched: 3. Per germline, CDR1 LNHNV and CDR2 YYDKDF (reference sequence). CDR3 length: 16 residues.

The chain combines TRBV5-1 with TRBJ2-7, with 12 bases aligning to TRBD2. This CDR3 comprises 16 residues. V lost 3 bases, J lost 1 base, and 5 bases stayed unmatched. Germline V gives CDR1 SGHRS, CDR2 YFSETQ. CDR3: CASSSLTSGGSYEQYF. The CDR3, as DNA: TGCGCCAGCAGCTCCCTGACTAGCGGGGGTTCCTACGAGCAGTACTTC. The whole variable domain, remainder taken from reference TRBV5-1 and TRBJ2-7, is KAGVTQTPRYLIKTRGQQVTLSCSPISGHRSVSWYQQTPGQGLQFLFEYFSETQRNKGNFPGRFSGRQFSNSRSEMNVSTLELGDSALYLCASSSLTSGGSYEQYFGPGTRLTVT.

The chain joins TRBV29-1 to TRBJ2-4; maybe TRBD1 (5 bases). The CDR3 runs to 13 residues. V lost 7 bases, J lost 0 bases, and 10 bases lay in between. CDR1 and CDR2 (germline): SQVTM, ANQGSEA. CDR3 DNA: TGCAGCGGGACAAATCTAGCCAAAAACATTCAGTACTTC. This encodes CSGTNLAKNIQYF.

This chain uses TRBV2 with TRBJ1-2; D not resolved. The CDR3 runs 10 residues. Trimming left V 4 bases short and J 7 bases short, with 4 bases between. Per the germline V gene, CDR1 is SNHLY and CDR2 is FYNNEI. The CDR3 protein is CASSVFGYTF. CDR3 sequence (DNA): TGTGCCAGCAGTGTCTTTGGCTACACCTTC.

The J gene is TRBJ2-5, the V gene TRBV2; D remains ambiguous. The length of the CDR3 is 10 residues. CDR1 and CDR2 (germline): SNHLY, FYNNEI. V was clipped by 4 bases and J by 11 bases, with 8 bases between them. CDR3 sequence: CASSAPEQYF. CDR3 coding DNA: TGTGCCAGCAGTGCACCGGAGCAGTACTTC.

This rearrangement joins TRBV5-1 to TRBJ2-1; no reliable D call. Per germline, CDR1 SGHRS and CDR2 YFSETQ. V gave up 0 bases and J gave up 3 bases, with 10 bases separating them. There are 15 residues in the CDR3. CDR3: CASSLGPSNYNEQFF. The CDR3 DNA reads as TGCGCCAGCAGCTTGGGGCCCTCGAACTACAATGAGCAGTTCTTC.

The V and J genes are TRBV19 and TRBJ1-1, with 9 positions matching TRBD1. The CDR3 totals 16 residues. From germline, CDR1 is LNHDA and CDR2 SQIVND (reference sequence). Trimming cost V 2 bases and J 4 bases; bases outside gene matches: 8. The CDR3 DNA is TGTGCCAGTAGTATAAGAACAGGGGGCGCTTCCACTGAAGCTTTCTTT. This sequence encodes CASSIRTGGASTEAFF.

The rearrangement joins TRBV19 to TRBJ2-7; no firm D call. Germline CDR1 is LNHDA and CDR2 is SQIVND (reference sequence). The CDR3 consists of 13 residues. V was trimmed by 1 base and J by 0 bases, leaving 4 bases between them. The DNA for the CDR3 is TGTGCCAGTAGTATAGCCTACTCCTACGAGCAGTACTTC. Its protein product is CASSIAYSYEQYF.

V usage is TRBV30 and J usage is TRBJ2-7, with TRBD1 matching over 9 bases. CDR3 length equals 16 residues. The ends lost 4 bases at V and 5 bases at J; junction bases unmatched: 15. CDR1 and CDR2 from the germline V gene are GTSNPN and SVGIG (reference sequence). The CDR3 loop reads CAWTIRAGQGRDEQYF. In DNA, the CDR3 is TGTGCCTGGACCATCAGGGCCGGACAGGGGAGGGACGAGCAGTACTTC.

This clone showed up just a few times. V usage is TRBV9 and J usage is TRBJ2-5, with a possible D match to TRBD1 (5 bases). The assigned J gene may be wrong: the sequence end matches TRBJ2-7 better. The germline V gene encodes CDR1 SGDLS and CDR2 YYNGEE. This CDR3 contains 14 residues. CDR3 sequence reads: CASSVSQGSYEQYF. CDR3 DNA sequence: TGTGCCAGCAGCGTTAGCCAGGGTTCCTACGAGCAGTACTTC.